A selection of T cell receptor beta chains follows, all from one sample in a study of PD-1 blockade in classical Hodgkin lymphoma. Method: immunoSEQ multiplex PCR; TCRdb's copy keeps in-frame clones and lacks some. Seen here are tens of thousands of clones, 83% observed once, and the top ten hold 17%. Here the sequenced sample was peripheral blood mononuclear cells (PBMCs), taken before the fourth cycle of nivolumab. The receptors shown here come from a human donor with classical Hodgkin lymphoma. Both conserved end residues are part of each CDR3. A D gene is named only where the DNA matches it firmly. Size tells how often a clone was seen (once, few, many) or the class of an expanded clone, and some rows leave it out.

-	TRBV5-1	-	TRBJ1-1	TGCGCCAGCAGCTTGGCCATCGCGGGCATAAAGGGTAGCGCTTTCTTT	CASSLAIAGIKGSAFF
-	TRBV6-4	-	TRBJ2-1	TGTGCCAGCAGTGACGAGTTGAGGGGCCCAGGGGACCATGAGCAGTTCTTC	CASSDELRGPGDHEQFF
-	TRBV7-2	-	TRBJ1-2	TGTGCCAGCAGCATTTGGACCTATGGCTACACCTTC	CASSIWTYGYTF
TRBD2	TRBV19	-	TRBJ2-1	TGTGCCAGTAGTAGGGGGGGTGCCAATGAGCAGTTCTTC	CASSRGGANEQFF
TRBD1	TRBV7-9	-	TRBJ2-7	TGTGCCAGCAGCTTAAGGGGACAGGGTTCGGAAGAGCAGTACTTC	CASSLRGQGSEEQYF
-	TRBV2	few	TRBJ1-5	TGTGCCGGTTCTGGGGGCCCGGGGCAGCCCCAGCATTTT	CAGSGGPGQPQHF
TRBD1	TRBV28	-	TRBJ1-4	TGTGCCAGCAGTACAGGGGGCTTGTCTAATGAAAAACTGTTTTTT	CASSTGGLSNEKLFF
TRBD1	TRBV2	-	TRBJ2-5	TGTGCCAGCAGAGTCAGGGGGCTCGGAGAGACCCAGTACTTC	CASRVRGLGETQYF
-	TRBV14	-	TRBJ2-3	TGTGCCAGCAGCCAAAGTCTACTGCAATCTACGCAGTATTTT	CASSQSLLQSTQYF
TRBD1	TRBV6-4	-	TRBJ1-2	TGTGCCAGCAGTACCGGGACAGGGAGTAACTATGGCTACACCTTC	CASSTGTGSNYGYTF
-	TRBV5-4	-	TRBJ1-1	TGTGCCAGCAGCTTGGTACACAGCCCGAACACTGAAGCTTTCTTT	CASSLVHSPNTEAFF